Below are 2 T cell receptor beta chains sequenced from a single sample in a study of T cell responses to AZD1222 COVID-19 vaccine. This table comes from immunoSEQ multiplex PCR, and its TCRdb copy is limited to in-frame clones, with some not included. This table holds fewer than 120,000 clones, 81% found once. Sample: peripheral blood, taken on day 0 of AZD1222 vaccination. Every receptor here comes from an adult in good health.

The CDR3 coding sequence is TGTGCCAGCAGAATCACACGAGGCCTCAATCAGCCCCAGCATTTT. This sequence encodes CASRITRGLNQPQHF. This chain joins TRBV2 and TRBJ1-5; D not certain. The germline V gene has CDR1 SNHLY and CDR2 FYNNEI. This CDR3 is built from 15 residues. Trimming removed 6 bases from V and 3 bases from J, with 15 bases in between. Using reference TRBV2 and TRBJ1-5 for the parts outside the CDR3, the full variable domain is EPEVTQTPSHQVTQMGQEVILRCVPISNHLYFYWYRQILGQKVEFLVSFYNNEISEKSEIFDDQFSVERPDGSNFTLKIRSTKLEDSAMYFCASRITRGLNQPQHFGDGTRLSIL.

The rearrangement joins TRBV10-3 to TRBJ1-5, with no clear D. Trimming removed 3 bases from V and 2 bases from J, with 2 bases in between. The CDR3 spans 12 residues. CDR1 and CDR2 (germline): ENHRY, SYGVKD. The CDR3 coding sequence is TGTGCCATCAGTGACGGCAATCAGCCCCAGCATTTT. This sequence encodes CAISDGNQPQHF.